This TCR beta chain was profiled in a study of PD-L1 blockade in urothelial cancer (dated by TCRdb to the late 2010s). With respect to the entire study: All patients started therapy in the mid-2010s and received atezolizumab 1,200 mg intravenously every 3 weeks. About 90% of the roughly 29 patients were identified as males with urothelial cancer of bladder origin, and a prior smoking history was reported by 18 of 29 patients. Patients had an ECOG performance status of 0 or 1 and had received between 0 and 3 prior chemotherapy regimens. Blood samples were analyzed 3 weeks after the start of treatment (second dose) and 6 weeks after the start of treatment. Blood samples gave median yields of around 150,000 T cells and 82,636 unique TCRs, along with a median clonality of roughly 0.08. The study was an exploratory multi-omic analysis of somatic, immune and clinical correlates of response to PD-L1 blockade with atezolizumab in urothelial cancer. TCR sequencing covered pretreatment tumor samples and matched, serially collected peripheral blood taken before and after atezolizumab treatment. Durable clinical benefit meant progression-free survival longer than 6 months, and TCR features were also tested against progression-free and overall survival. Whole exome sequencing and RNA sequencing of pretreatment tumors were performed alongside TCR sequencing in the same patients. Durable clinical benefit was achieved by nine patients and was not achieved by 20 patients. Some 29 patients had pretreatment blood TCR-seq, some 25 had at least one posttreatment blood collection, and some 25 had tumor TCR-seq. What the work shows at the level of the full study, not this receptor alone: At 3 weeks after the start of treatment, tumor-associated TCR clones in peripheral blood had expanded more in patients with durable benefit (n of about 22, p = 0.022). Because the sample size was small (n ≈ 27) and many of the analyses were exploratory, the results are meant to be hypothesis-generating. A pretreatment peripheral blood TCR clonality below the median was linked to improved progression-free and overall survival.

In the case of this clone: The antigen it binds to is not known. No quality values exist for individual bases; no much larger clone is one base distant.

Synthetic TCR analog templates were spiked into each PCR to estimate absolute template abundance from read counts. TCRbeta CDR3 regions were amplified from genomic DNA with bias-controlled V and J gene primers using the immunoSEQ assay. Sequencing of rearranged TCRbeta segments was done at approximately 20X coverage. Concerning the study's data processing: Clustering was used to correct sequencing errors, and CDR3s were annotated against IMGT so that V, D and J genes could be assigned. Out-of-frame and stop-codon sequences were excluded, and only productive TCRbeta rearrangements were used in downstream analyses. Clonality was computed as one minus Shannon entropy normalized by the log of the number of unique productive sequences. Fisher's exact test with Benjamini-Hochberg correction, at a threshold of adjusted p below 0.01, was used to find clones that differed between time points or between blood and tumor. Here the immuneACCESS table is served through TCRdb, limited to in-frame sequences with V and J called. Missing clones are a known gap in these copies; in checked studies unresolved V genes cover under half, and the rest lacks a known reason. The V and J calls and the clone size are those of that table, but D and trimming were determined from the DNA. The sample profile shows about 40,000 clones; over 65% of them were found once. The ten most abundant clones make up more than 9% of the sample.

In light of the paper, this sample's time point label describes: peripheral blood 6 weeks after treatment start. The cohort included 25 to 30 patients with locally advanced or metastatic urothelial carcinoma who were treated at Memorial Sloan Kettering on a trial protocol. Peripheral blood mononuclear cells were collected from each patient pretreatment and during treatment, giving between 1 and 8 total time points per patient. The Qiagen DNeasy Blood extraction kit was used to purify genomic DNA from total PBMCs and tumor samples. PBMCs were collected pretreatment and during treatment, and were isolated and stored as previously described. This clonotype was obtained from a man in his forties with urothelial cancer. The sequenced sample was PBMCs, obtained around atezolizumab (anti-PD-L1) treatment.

This receptor has the CDR3 CASSSGRNTGELFF. The DNA is TGCGCCAGCAGCTCCGGGAGGAACACCGGGGAGCTGTTTTTT. The chain is encoded by TRBV5-1 joined to TRBJ2-2; the D region possibly corresponds to TRBD2 (6 bases align). V loses 3 bases, J loses 1 base, and the germline ends lie 7 bases apart. The CDR3, cysteine through phenylalanine, is 14 amino acids long. Left in the record is the CDR3 DNA by itself, 42 bases read in frame from the first base. The germline V gene encodes CDR1 SGHRS and CDR2 YFSETQ.